This T cell receptor (beta chain) stems from a study of OX40 agonist ivuxolimab in advanced cancers. Study-wide findings and caveats: CD8+ T cells (on average) carried more expanded clones than CD4+ T cells.

Germline loops: CDR1 MDHEN, CDR2 SYDVKM. The CDR3 sequence is 13 residues long. V dropped 7 bases and J dropped 4 bases, with 14 bases sitting between them. Here immunoSEQ multiplex PCR was the method, and the copy in TCRdb shows in-frame clones only, minus some. Altogether 99,000 or so clones are present, 90% to 95% being singletons, with the ten largest covering around 0.25%. Concerning this clone itself: The antigen is undetermined.

The sequence was collected from an adult with an advanced solid tumor such as melanoma, head and neck, liver or kidney cancer. V usage is TRBV28 and J usage is TRBJ2-7, with D perhaps TRBD2 (5 bases). Sequenced here: CD4+ or CD8+ T cells sorted from blood, sampled in a trial of the OX40 agonist ivuxolimab. DNA for the CDR3: TGTGCCAGCAAAATAGGGTCGGGGTACGAGCAGTACTTC. Its translation is CASKIGSGYEQYF.